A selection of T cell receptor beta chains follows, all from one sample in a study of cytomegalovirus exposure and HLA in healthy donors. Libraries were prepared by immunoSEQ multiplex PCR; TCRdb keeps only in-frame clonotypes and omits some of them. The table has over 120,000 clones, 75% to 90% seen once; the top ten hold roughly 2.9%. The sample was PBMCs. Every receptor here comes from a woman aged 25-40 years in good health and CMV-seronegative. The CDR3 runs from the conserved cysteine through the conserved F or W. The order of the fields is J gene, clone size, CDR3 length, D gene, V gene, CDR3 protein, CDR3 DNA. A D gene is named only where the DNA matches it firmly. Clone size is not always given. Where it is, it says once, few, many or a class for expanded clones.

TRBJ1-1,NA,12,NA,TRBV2,CASRLRGSEAFF,TGTGCCAGCAGGTTAAGGGGGAGCGAAGCTTTCTTT
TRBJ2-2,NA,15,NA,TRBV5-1,CASSVGGTDTGELFF,TGCGCCAGCAGCGTAGGGGGAACGGACACCGGGGAGCTGTTTTTT
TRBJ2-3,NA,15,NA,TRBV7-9,CASSLGAYSTDTQYF,TGTGCCAGCAGCTTGGGGGCGTATAGCACAGATACGCAGTATTTT
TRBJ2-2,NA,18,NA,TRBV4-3,CASSQELPGATNTGELFF,TGCGCCAGCAGCCAAGAATTACCAGGGGCTACGAACACCGGGGAGCTGTTTTTT
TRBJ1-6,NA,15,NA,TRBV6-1,CASSTEGGNNSPLHF,TGTGCCAGCAGTACCGAGGGGGGGAATAATTCACCCCTCCACTTT
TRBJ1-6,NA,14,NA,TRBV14,CASSRGTTNSPLHF,TGTGCCAGCAGCCGGGGGACAACGAATTCACCCCTCCACTTT
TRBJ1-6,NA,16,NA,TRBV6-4,CASRAPGGQPNSPLHF,TGTGCCAGCAGAGCCCCCGGCGGACAGCCTAATTCACCCCTCCACTTT
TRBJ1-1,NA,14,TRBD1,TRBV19,CASTATGWNTEAFF,TGTGCCAGTACCGCGACAGGGTGGAACACTGAAGCTTTCTTT
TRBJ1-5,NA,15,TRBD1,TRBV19,CASSPPGGSHQPQHF,TGTGCCAGTAGTCCCCCAGGGGGGTCTCATCAACCCCAGCATTTT
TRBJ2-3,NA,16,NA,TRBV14,CASSPVTLGRTDTQYF,TGTGCCAGCAGCCCCGTAACCTTGGGGAGGACAGATACGCAGTATTTT
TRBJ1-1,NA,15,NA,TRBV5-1,CASKTGLEMNTEAFF,TGCGCCAGCAAAACAGGACTAGAAATGAACACTGAAGCTTTCTTT
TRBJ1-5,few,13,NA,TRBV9,CASSVEGGQPQHF,TGTGCCAGCAGCGTAGAAGGGGGTCAGCCCCAGCATTTT
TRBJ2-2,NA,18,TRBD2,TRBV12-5,CASGPGEGVAGDTGELFF,TGTGCTAGTGGTCCCGGCGAGGGGGTAGCGGGAGACACCGGGGAGCTGTTTTTT
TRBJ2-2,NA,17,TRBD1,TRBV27,CASRGTGKKSNTGELFF,TGTGCCAGCCGAGGGACAGGGAAGAAATCGAACACCGGGGAGCTGTTTTTT
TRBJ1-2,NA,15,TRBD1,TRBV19,CASSDDRVFPYGYTF,TGTGCCAGTAGCGACGACAGGGTCTTCCCCTATGGCTACACCTTC
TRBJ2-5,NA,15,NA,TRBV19,CASSTQSAGRETQYF,TGTGCCAGTAGTACGCAATCTGCGGGAAGAGAGACCCAGTACTTC
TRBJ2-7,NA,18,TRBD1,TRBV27,CASSQRTGGLGPSYEQYF,TGTGCCAGCAGTCAACGGACAGGGGGCCTAGGGCCCTCCTACGAGCAGTACTTC
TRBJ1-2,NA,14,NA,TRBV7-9,CASSRPADPYGYTF,TGTGCCAGCAGCCGCCCCGCGGATCCCTATGGCTACACCTTC
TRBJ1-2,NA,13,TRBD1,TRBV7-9,CASSSGQGAGYTF,TGTGCCAGCAGCTCGGGACAGGGGGCTGGCTACACCTTC
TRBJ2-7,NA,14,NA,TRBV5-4,CASSLTIGSYEQYF,TGTGCCAGCAGCTTGACTATCGGCTCCTACGAGCAGTACTTC
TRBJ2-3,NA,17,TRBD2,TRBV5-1,CASSPKLAGVLTDTQYF,TGCGCCAGCAGCCCGAAACTAGCGGGGGTCCTCACAGATACGCAGTATTTT
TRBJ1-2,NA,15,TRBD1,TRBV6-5,CASSYMLGTGDGYTF,TGTGCCAGCAGTTATATGTTGGGGACAGGGGATGGCTACACCTTC
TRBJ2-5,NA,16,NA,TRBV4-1,CASSTATIVDSETQYF,TGCGCCAGCAGCACGGCCACTATAGTGGACTCGGAGACCCAGTACTTC
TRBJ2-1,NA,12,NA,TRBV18,CASSLNYNEQFF,TGTGCCAGCTCCCTTAACTACAATGAGCAGTTCTTC
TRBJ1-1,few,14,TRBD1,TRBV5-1,CASSPRTGNTEAFF,TGCGCCAGCAGCCCCCGGACAGGCAACACTGAAGCTTTCTTT
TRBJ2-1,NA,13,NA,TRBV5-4,CASSLVRGNEQFF,TGTGCCAGCAGCTTGGTCAGGGGCAATGAGCAGTTCTTC
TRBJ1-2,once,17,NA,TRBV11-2,CASRPIRQVLYLGGYTF,TGTGCCAGCAGACCGATTCGACAGGTCCTGTATCTAGGTGGCTACACCTTC
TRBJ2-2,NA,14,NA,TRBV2,CASTRRPGTGELFF,TGTGCCAGCACTCGAAGGCCGGGGACAGGGGAGCTGTTTTTT
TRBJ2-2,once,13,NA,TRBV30,CACGGPGTGELFF,TGTGCCTGCGGGGGGCCGGGGACCGGGGAGCTGTTTTTT
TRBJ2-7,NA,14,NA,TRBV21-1,CASIWTGPTYEQYF,TGTGCCAGCATCTGGACAGGGCCCACCTACGAGCAGTACTTC
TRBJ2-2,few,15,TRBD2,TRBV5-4,CASSWTSGGTGELFF,TGTGCCAGCAGCTGGACTAGCGGCGGCACCGGGGAGCTGTTTTTT
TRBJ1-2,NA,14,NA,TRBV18,CASSPGTDLYGYTF,TGTGCCAGCTCACCAGGTACAGACCTCTATGGCTACACCTTC
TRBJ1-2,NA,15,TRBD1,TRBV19,CASTLGTGVNYGYTF,TGTGCCAGTACCCTTGGGACAGGGGTAAACTATGGCTACACCTTC
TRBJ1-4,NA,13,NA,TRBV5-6,CASSRTVNEKLFF,TGTGCCAGCAGCCGGACAGTTAATGAAAAACTGTTTTTT
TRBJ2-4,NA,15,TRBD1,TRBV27,CASRRQGVAKNIQYF,TGTGCCAGCAGAAGACAGGGGGTCGCCAAAAACATTCAGTACTTC
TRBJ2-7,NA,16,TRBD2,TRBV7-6,CASSLAGSGGVYEQYF,TGTGCCAGCAGCTTAGCGGGTAGCGGGGGGGTCTACGAGCAGTACTTC
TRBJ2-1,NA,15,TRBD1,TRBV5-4,CASSLLDRVYNEQFF,TGTGCCAGCAGCTTGCTGGACAGGGTCTACAATGAGCAGTTCTTC
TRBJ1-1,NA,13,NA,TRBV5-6,CASFRTVNTEAFF,TGTGCCAGTTTTAGGACAGTGAACACTGAAGCTTTCTTT
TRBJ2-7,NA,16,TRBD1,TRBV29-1,CSVVKRIGTASHEQYF,TGCAGCGTTGTGAAAAGGATCGGGACAGCATCTCACGAGCAGTACTTC
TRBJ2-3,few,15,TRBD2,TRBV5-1,CASVIGGGVTDTQYF,TGCGCCAGCGTCATAGGCGGGGGGGTTACAGATACGCAGTATTTT
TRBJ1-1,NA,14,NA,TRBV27,CASSLRSDSSGAFF,TGTGCCAGCAGTTTACGCTCGGACAGCTCAGGAGCTTTCTTT
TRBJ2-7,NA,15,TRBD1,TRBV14,CASSLPGTGAYEQYF,TGTGCCAGCAGCCTGCCCGGGACAGGGGCCTACGAGCAGTACTTC
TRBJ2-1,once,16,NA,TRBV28,CASSLGNGKGSNEQFF,TGTGCCAGCAGTTTAGGAAACGGGAAGGGTAGCAATGAGCAGTTCTTC
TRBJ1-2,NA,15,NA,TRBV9,CASSVAGTPNYGYTF,TGTGCCAGCAGCGTGGCCGGGACTCCCAACTATGGCTACACCTTC
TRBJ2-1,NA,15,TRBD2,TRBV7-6,CASSLDGGAYNEQFF,TGTGCCAGCAGCTTAGACGGGGGGGCCTACAATGAGCAGTTCTTC
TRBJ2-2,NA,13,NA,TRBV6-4,CASTDPNTGELFF,TGTGCCAGCACTGACCCAAACACCGGGGAGCTGTTTTTT
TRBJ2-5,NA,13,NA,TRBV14,CASSLRGQETQYF,TGTGCCAGCAGCCTCCGGGGGCAAGAGACCCAGTACTTC
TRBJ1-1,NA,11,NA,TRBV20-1,CSAPLNTEAFF,TGCAGTGCTCCATTGAACACTGAAGCTTTCTTT
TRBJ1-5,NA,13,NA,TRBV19,CASTSSRGQPQHF,TGTGCCAGTACCTCTAGTCGGGGACAGCCCCAGCATTTT
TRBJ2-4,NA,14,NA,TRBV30,CAWSKLPNGNIQYF,TGTGCCTGGAGTAAACTACCGAATGGAAACATTCAGTACTTC
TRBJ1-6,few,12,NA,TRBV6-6,CASRSLISPLHF,TGTGCCAGCAGGTCCCTTATTTCACCCCTCCACTTT
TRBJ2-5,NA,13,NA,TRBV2,CASGADRQETQYF,TGTGCCAGCGGGGCCGACAGGCAAGAGACCCAGTACTTC
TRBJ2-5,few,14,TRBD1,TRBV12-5,CASAMGQARETQYF,TGTGCTAGCGCGATGGGACAGGCAAGAGAGACCCAGTACTTC
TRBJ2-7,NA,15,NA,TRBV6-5,CASSYDGSSPYEQYF,TGTGCCAGCAGTTACGACGGGTCCTCTCCCTACGAGCAGTACTTC
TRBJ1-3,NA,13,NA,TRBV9,CASNRDYGNTIYF,TGTGCCAGTAACAGGGACTACGGAAACACCATATATTTT